This TCR beta chain was identified during a study of T cell responses to AZD1222 COVID-19 vaccine. Method: immunoSEQ multiplex PCR; TCRdb's copy keeps in-frame clones and lacks some. Among around 87,000 clones listed, 86% were seen once. Findings and caveats of the study: Seropositive status at baseline applied to only six AZD1222 recipients.

With V trimmed by 5 bases and J by 2 bases, 7 bases remained unmatched. Germline V gives CDR1 SGHNT, CDR2 YYREEE (reference sequence). CDR3 size: 17 residues. A note on this clone: Its antigen is as yet unknown.

V usage is TRBV5-4 and J usage is TRBJ2-1, with TRBD2 matching 13 bases. The source is an adult in good health. The source material was peripheral blood, sampled on day 0 of AZD1222 vaccination. CDR3 region: CASRSGLAGEAYNEQFF. The CDR3 DNA reads as TGTGCCAGCAGGTCCGGACTAGCGGGGGAAGCCTACAATGAGCAGTTCTTC.